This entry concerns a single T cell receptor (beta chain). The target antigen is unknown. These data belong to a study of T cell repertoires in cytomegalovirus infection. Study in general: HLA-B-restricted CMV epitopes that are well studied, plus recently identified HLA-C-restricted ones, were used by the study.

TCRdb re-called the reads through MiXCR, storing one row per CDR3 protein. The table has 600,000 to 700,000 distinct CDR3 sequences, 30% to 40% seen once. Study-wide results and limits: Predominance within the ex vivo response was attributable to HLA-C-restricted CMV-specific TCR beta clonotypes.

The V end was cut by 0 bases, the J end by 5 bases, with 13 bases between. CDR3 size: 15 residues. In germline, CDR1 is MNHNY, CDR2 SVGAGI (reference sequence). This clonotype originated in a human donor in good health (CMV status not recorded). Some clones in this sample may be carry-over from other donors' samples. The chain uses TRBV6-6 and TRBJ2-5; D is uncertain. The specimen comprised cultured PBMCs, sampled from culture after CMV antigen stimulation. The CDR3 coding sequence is TGTGCCAGCAGTTACTCGAGTGGGTTCCGGGAGACCCAGTACTTC. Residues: CASSYSSGFRETQYF.